This T cell receptor beta chain was retrieved from a study of PD-1 blockade in classical Hodgkin lymphoma. Study observations and caveats: At C4D1, TCR diversity had climbed significantly for CD4+ cells, though not for CD8+ cells.

In every patient, relapse followed autologous stem cell transplantation, while exposure to brentuximab vedotin differed. The study isolated CD8+ T cells from thawed PBMCs by magnetic negative selection. When best responses were assessed, they were complete response, partial response or progressive disease. Only in-frame clones appear in the TCRdb table, and some are missing; sequencing was by immunoSEQ multiplex PCR. This sample has 25,000 to 30,000 clones, with around 90% found just once. In germline, CDR1 is SQVTM, CDR2 ANQGSEA. The length of the CDR3 is 13 residues. V lost 0 bases and J 8 bases, leaving 13 bases between the germline ends. This clone was detected a few times. The target antigen is unknown.

Sequenced material: CD8+ T cells from blood, taken at baseline. The genes are TRBV29-1 and TRBJ1-2, with no clear D. This receptor was obtained from a human donor with classical Hodgkin lymphoma. CDR3 residues: CSVEDLDVRGYTF. DNA of the CDR3: TGCAGCGTTGAAGATCTCGACGTGAGGGGCTACACCTTC.